This T cell receptor (beta chain) was obtained from a study of T cells in Graves' hyperthyroidism and ophthalmopathy. Study-wide background: Before any treatment, at initial diagnosis, peripheral blood was collected.

Germline V gene sequence: CDR1 KGHSY, CDR2 FQNENV. The CDR3 length is 15 residues. Deletions cut 0 bases from V and 0 bases from J, with 6 bases between. This clonotype came up a few times. TCR beta CDR3 regions were amplified from RNA transcripts. The HTBI set primed first-round TCR CDR3 RT-PCR. Each CDR3 protein gets one entry after TCRdb re-called the multiplex PCR reads with MiXCR. The sample carries 300,000 to 400,000 distinct CDR3 sequences, around 15% recorded once. The sequence derives from a woman aged 25-40 years with Graves' ophthalmopathy. The sequencing input was blood. The V and J genes are TRBV16 and TRBJ2-1; D unclear. CDR3 protein: CASSQSDASYNEQFF. As DNA, the CDR3 is TGTGCCAGCAGCCAATCAGACGCCTCCTACAATGAGCAGTTCTTC.